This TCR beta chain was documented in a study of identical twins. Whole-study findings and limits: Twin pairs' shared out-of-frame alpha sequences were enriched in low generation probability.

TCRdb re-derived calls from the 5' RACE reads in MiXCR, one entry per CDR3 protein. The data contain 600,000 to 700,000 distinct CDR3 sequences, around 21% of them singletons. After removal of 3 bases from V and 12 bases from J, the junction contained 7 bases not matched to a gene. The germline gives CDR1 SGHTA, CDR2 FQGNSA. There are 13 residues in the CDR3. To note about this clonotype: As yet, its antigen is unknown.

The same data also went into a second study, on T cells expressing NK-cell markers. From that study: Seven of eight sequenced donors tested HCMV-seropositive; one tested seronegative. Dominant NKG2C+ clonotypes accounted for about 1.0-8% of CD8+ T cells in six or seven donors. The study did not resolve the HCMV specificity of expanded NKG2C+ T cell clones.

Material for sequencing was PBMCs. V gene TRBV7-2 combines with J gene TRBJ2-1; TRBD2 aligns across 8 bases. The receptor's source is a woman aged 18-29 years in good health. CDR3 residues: CASSLTTGGRQFF. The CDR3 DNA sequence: TGTGCCAGCAGCTTGACCACGGGGGGGAGGCAGTTCTTC. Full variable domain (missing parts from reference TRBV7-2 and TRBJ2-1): GAGVSQSPSNKVTEKGKDVELRCDPISGHTALYWYRQSLGQGLEFLIYFQGNSAPDKSGLPSDRFSAERTGGSVSTLTIQRTQQEDSAVYLCASSLTTGGRQFFGPGTRLTVL.